Listed below are T cell receptor beta chains from one sample, sequenced in a study of PD-L1 blockade in urothelial cancer. Method: immunoSEQ multiplex PCR; TCRdb's copy keeps in-frame clones and lacks some. The sample has around 50,000 clones; about 81% are singletons. The material sequenced was PBMCs, taken around atezolizumab (anti-PD-L1) treatment. These receptors were obtained from a man between 50 and 59 years old with urothelial cancer. The CDR3 runs from the conserved cysteine through the conserved F or W. D genes are given only for firm matches. The size entry is marked missing in some rows and otherwise reads once, few, many or a size class.

V	J	size	D	DNA	CDR3
TRBV7-2	TRBJ2-5	-	TRBD2	TGTGCCAGCAGCTCCCGGACTAGAGAGACCCAGTACTTC	CASSSRTRETQYF
TRBV5-1	TRBJ2-5	-	TRBD2	TGCGCCAGCAGCGCGCGGACTAGCGGGGGGGGTGAGACCCAGTACTTC	CASSARTSGGGETQYF
TRBV18	TRBJ2-2	-	TRBD1	TGTGCCAGCTCTCTAGGACAGGGTCCCACCGGGGAGCTGTTTTTT	CASSLGQGPTGELFF
TRBV6-5	TRBJ2-5	-	TRBD2	TGTGCCAGCAGCCGGGGGACTAGCATGGGGCAGACCCAGTACTTC	CASSRGTSMGQTQYF
TRBV7-9	TRBJ1-3	few	-	TGTGCCAGCAGGGAGGGAACTGGAAACACCATATATTTT	CASREGTGNTIYF
TRBV7-2	TRBJ2-7	-	TRBD1	TGTGCCAGCAGCCCGAGGACAGGGCGCGAGCAGTACTTC	CASSPRTGREQYF
TRBV6-4	TRBJ1-2	-	TRBD1	TGTGCCAGCAGTGACTCGGCAGGGGGTGGCTACACCTTC	CASSDSAGGGYTF
TRBV7-8	TRBJ2-3	-	-	TGTGCCAGCAGCCAAACGACAGTCCGGAGCACAGATACGCAGTATTTT	CASSQTTVRSTDTQYF
TRBV25-1	TRBJ1-2	medium-sized	-	TGTGCCAGCAGTGAATCAGAGAGGCCTAGCTATGGCTACACCTTC	CASSESERPSYGYTF
TRBV19	TRBJ1-1	once	TRBD1	TGTGCCAGTAGTATAGATCTCGACAGGGCGAACACTGAAGCTTTCTTT	CASSIDLDRANTEAFF
TRBV28	TRBJ1-1	-	TRBD1	TGTGCCAGCAGGGAGGACAGGCGCGCTTTCTTT	CASREDRRAFF
TRBV15	TRBJ1-3	-	-	TGTGCCACCAGCAGAGGTTGGGCCGCCGGAATGAGCTCTGGAAACACCATATATTTT	CATSRGWAAGMSSGNTIYF
TRBV7-2	TRBJ2-7	-	-	TGTGCCAGCAGCTTAGAGGGGACACGAATAGGCGAGCAGTACTTC	CASSLEGTRIGEQYF
TRBV5-5	TRBJ1-1	once	-	TGTGCCAGCAGCGCCGGGACATTCGGGGAGGGTGGCGCTGAAGCTTTCTTT	CASSAGTFGEGGAEAFF
TRBV19	TRBJ1-5	-	TRBD1	TGTGCCAGTAGTATGGTCGGGCAGGGGGCAAATCAGCCCCAGCATTTT	CASSMVGQGANQPQHF
TRBV14	TRBJ1-4	-	-	TGTGCCAGCAGCCAAGCGGAGATTAATGAAAAACTGTTTTTT	CASSQAEINEKLFF
TRBV14	TRBJ1-2	-	-	TGTGCCAGCAGTCCACAGGGACGAAACTATGGCTACACCTTC	CASSPQGRNYGYTF
TRBV11-2	TRBJ2-7	-	-	TGTGCCAGCAGCTTAGACAGGGCGAGGACCTACGAGCAGTACTTC	CASSLDRARTYEQYF
TRBV6-5	TRBJ1-1	-	-	TGTGCCAGCGGAGCCAGGGAAAACACTGAAGCTTTCTTT	CASGARENTEAFF
TRBV28	TRBJ2-5	-	-	TGTGCCAGCAGCCCCATCGGGGGCCAAGAGACCCAGTACTTC	CASSPIGGQETQYF
TRBV6-6	TRBJ2-7	-	-	TGTGCCAGCAGTTACTCAAGGGCGGGAATCCCGTACTTC	CASSYSRAGIPYF
TRBV15	TRBJ1-2	-	-	TGTGCCACCAGCAGAGAGAAGGGACTGCGTCATGGCTACACCTTC	CATSREKGLRHGYTF
TRBV5-5	TRBJ1-4	-	-	TGTGCCAGCAGCTTGGCCGACGGGGTAGGAGAAAAACTGTTTTTT	CASSLADGVGEKLFF
TRBV4-1	TRBJ2-1	-	TRBD1	TGCGCCAGCAGCCAAGGGGGGCTACAGGGGAAGGGTGAGCAGTTCTTC	CASSQGGLQGKGEQFF
TRBV30	TRBJ1-1	-	-	TGTGCCTGGATAGGGGGGGCGGGCACTGAAGCTTTCTTT	CAWIGGAGTEAFF
TRBV5-1	TRBJ1-1	-	-	TGCGCCAGCAGCTCCCAAGGGGGTGGCACTGAAGCTTTCTTT	CASSSQGGGTEAFF
TRBV7-3	TRBJ2-6	-	-	TGTGCCAGCAGCTTATCTAACTCTGGGGCCAACGTCCTGACTTTC	CASSLSNSGANVLTF
TRBV10-3	TRBJ2-1	-	TRBD2	TGTGCCATCAGCAGGGCTAGCGGCTCCTACAATGAGCAGTTCTTC	CAISRASGSYNEQFF